This is a list of T cell receptor beta chains from one sample in a study of T cell therapy after organ transplantation. No antigen has been identified for these receptors. Libraries were prepared by immunoSEQ multiplex PCR; TCRdb keeps only in-frame clonotypes and omits some of them. The sample yields fewer than 25,000 clones, around 81% seen once. The sequencing here drew on CD8+ T cells from blood, taken after autologous CMV-specific T cell therapy. The source of these receptors is a human patient who had received a solid organ transplant and had CMV disease. Some T cells may trace back to the graft donor. CDR3s include the opening cysteine and the closing phenylalanine or tryptophan. Fields, in order: CDR3 protein, CDR3 DNA, clone size, D gene, J gene, V gene. The D gene is left open where the match is weak. Clone sizes are given selectively: once, few, many, or a class where the clone is expanded.

CDR3 protein: CASSAGRNQPQHF
CDR3 DNA: TGCGCCAGCAGTGCCGGACGGAATCAGCCCCAGCATTTT
clone size: few
D gene: .
J gene: TRBJ1-5
V gene: TRBV10-2

CDR3 protein: CAWSVGPQGYGEKLFF
CDR3 DNA: TGTGCCTGGAGTGTCGGACCTCAGGGGTACGGGGAAAAACTGTTTTTT
clone size: .
D gene: .
J gene: TRBJ1-4
V gene: TRBV30

CDR3 protein: CASSFSGGSYNEQFF
CDR3 DNA: TGTGCCAGCAGCTTTAGCGGGGGATCCTACAATGAGCAGTTCTTC
clone size: .
D gene: TRBD2
J gene: TRBJ2-1
V gene: TRBV7-9

CDR3 protein: CASLPSPSVGGYTF
CDR3 DNA: TGTGCCAGTCTGCCCTCACCAAGTGTTGGTGGCTACACCTTC
clone size: few
D gene: .
J gene: TRBJ1-2
V gene: TRBV2

CDR3 protein: CASSESDPRNSPLHF
CDR3 DNA: TGCGCCAGCAGTGAGTCGGACCCGCGGAATTCACCCCTCCACTTT
clone size: .
D gene: .
J gene: TRBJ1-6
V gene: TRBV10-1

CDR3 protein: CASSRGRAYGYTF
CDR3 DNA: TGTGCCAGCAGCCGCGGGCGGGCCTATGGCTACACCTTC
clone size: few
D gene: .
J gene: TRBJ1-2
V gene: TRBV14

CDR3 protein: CASGWGYEQYF
CDR3 DNA: TGTGCCAGCGGTTGGGGGTACGAGCAGTACTTC
clone size: .
D gene: .
J gene: TRBJ2-7
V gene: TRBV6-1

CDR3 protein: CASGSELRGRDDQPQHF
CDR3 DNA: TGTGCTAGTGGTTCAGAATTAAGGGGGCGCGACGATCAGCCCCAGCATTTT
clone size: few
D gene: TRBD1
J gene: TRBJ1-5
V gene: TRBV12-5

CDR3 protein: CASSPLYTYDEQYF
CDR3 DNA: TGTGCCAGCAGCCCATTATACACCTACGATGAGCAGTACTTC
clone size: .
D gene: .
J gene: TRBJ2-7
V gene: TRBV11-2

CDR3 protein: CASSLLAGEGYEQYF
CDR3 DNA: TGTGCCAGCAGCTTGCTTGCCGGAGAGGGCTACGAGCAGTACTTC
clone size: .
D gene: .
J gene: TRBJ2-7
V gene: TRBV5-8

CDR3 protein: CASSQDRLDLHTGELFF
CDR3 DNA: TGCGCCAGCAGCCAAGATCGATTGGACCTACACACCGGGGAGCTGTTTTTT
clone size: .
D gene: .
J gene: TRBJ2-2
V gene: TRBV4-3

CDR3 protein: CASSETGGANEQFF
CDR3 DNA: TGTGCCAGCAGTGAGACGGGGGGGGCCAATGAGCAGTTCTTC
clone size: .
D gene: TRBD2
J gene: TRBJ2-1
V gene: TRBV6-4

CDR3 protein: CASRPGGVGNQPQHF
CDR3 DNA: TGTGCCAGCAGGCCCGGGGGTGTGGGCAATCAGCCCCAGCATTTT
clone size: .
D gene: .
J gene: TRBJ1-5
V gene: TRBV27

CDR3 protein: CASSQGTSGRHNEQFF
CDR3 DNA: TGCGCCAGCAGCCAAGGGACTAGCGGGCGTCACAATGAGCAGTTCTTC
clone size: .
D gene: TRBD2
J gene: TRBJ2-1
V gene: TRBV4-3

CDR3 protein: CASSLSNSEKLFF
CDR3 DNA: TGTGCCAGCAGCTTGTCGAACTCTGAAAAACTGTTTTTT
clone size: .
D gene: .
J gene: TRBJ1-4
V gene: TRBV11-2

CDR3 protein: CASSLGTNRDTEAFF
CDR3 DNA: TGTGCCAGCAGCTTAGGAACGAACAGGGACACTGAAGCTTTCTTT
clone size: .
D gene: .
J gene: TRBJ1-1
V gene: TRBV7-9

CDR3 protein: CASRKYLSEAFF
CDR3 DNA: TGTGCCAGCAGGAAATATCTTTCGGAAGCTTTCTTT
clone size: .
D gene: .
J gene: TRBJ1-1
V gene: TRBV27

CDR3 protein: CASSLWTAVYGYTF
CDR3 DNA: TGTGCCAGCAGCTTATGGACCGCCGTCTATGGCTACACCTTC
clone size: few
D gene: .
J gene: TRBJ1-2
V gene: TRBV5-6

CDR3 protein: CASLGRRLAGDYNEQFF
CDR3 DNA: TGTGCCTCTTTGGGGCGAAGACTAGCGGGAGACTACAATGAGCAGTTCTTC
clone size: .
D gene: TRBD2
J gene: TRBJ2-1
V gene: TRBV11-2

CDR3 protein: CASSQEAAGYEQYF
CDR3 DNA: TGTGCCAGTAGTCAGGAGGCAGCTGGTTACGAGCAGTACTTC
clone size: .
D gene: .
J gene: TRBJ2-7
V gene: TRBV19

CDR3 protein: CASSSGQDYEQYF
CDR3 DNA: TGTGCCAGCAGCTCGGGACAGGACTACGAGCAGTACTTC
clone size: .
D gene: TRBD1
J gene: TRBJ2-7
V gene: TRBV5-5

CDR3 protein: CASTDDSDEQYF
CDR3 DNA: TGTGCCAGCACCGACGACAGCGACGAGCAGTACTTC
clone size: .
D gene: .
J gene: TRBJ2-7
V gene: TRBV6-6

CDR3 protein: CASSLRRNYGYTF
CDR3 DNA: TGTGCCAGCAGCTTACGTCGGAACTATGGCTACACCTTC
clone size: .
D gene: .
J gene: TRBJ1-2
V gene: TRBV11-2

CDR3 protein: CATSLRTGRGETQYF
CDR3 DNA: TGTGCCACCAGCTTGCGGACAGGGAGGGGAGAGACCCAGTACTTC
clone size: .
D gene: .
J gene: TRBJ2-5
V gene: TRBV15

CDR3 protein: CASIERGGTNEQFF
CDR3 DNA: TGTGCCAGCATAGAAAGGGGGGGCACGAATGAGCAGTTCTTC
clone size: .
D gene: .
J gene: TRBJ2-1
V gene: TRBV11-2

CDR3 protein: CASSIGVSGYGYTF
CDR3 DNA: TGTGCCAGTAGTATTGGAGTTTCGGGCTATGGCTACACCTTC
clone size: few
D gene: .
J gene: TRBJ1-2
V gene: TRBV19

CDR3 protein: CASSPLYTYDEQYF
CDR3 DNA: TGTGCCAGCAGCCCATTATACACCTACGATGAGCAGTACTTC
clone size: .
D gene: .
J gene: TRBJ2-7
V gene: TRBV7-2

CDR3 protein: CASSYPRTLLGYTF
CDR3 DNA: TGTGCCAGCAGCTACCCCCGGACCCTACTCGGCTACACCTTC
clone size: .
D gene: .
J gene: TRBJ1-2
V gene: TRBV5-5

CDR3 protein: CASSLDSNSGNTIYF
CDR3 DNA: TGCGCCAGCAGCCTCGACAGCAACTCTGGAAACACCATATATTTT
clone size: .
D gene: .
J gene: TRBJ1-3
V gene: TRBV4-3

CDR3 protein: CASSPIGGSYNEQFF
CDR3 DNA: TGTGCCAGCAGCCCTATTGGCGGGTCCTACAATGAGCAGTTCTTC
clone size: .
D gene: .
J gene: TRBJ2-1
V gene: TRBV11-3

CDR3 protein: CASSPGTYYSYEQYF
CDR3 DNA: TGTGCCAGCAGCCCCGGGACCTACTACTCCTACGAGCAGTACTTC
clone size: few
D gene: .
J gene: TRBJ2-7
V gene: TRBV4-2

CDR3 protein: CASSLGEDGLNTGELFF
CDR3 DNA: TGTGCCAGCAGCTTAGGGGAGGACGGACTGAACACCGGGGAGCTGTTTTTT
clone size: once
D gene: .
J gene: TRBJ2-2
V gene: TRBV13

CDR3 protein: CAWKGKRDTGELFF
CDR3 DNA: TGTGCCTGGAAGGGTAAAAGAGACACCGGGGAGCTGTTTTTT
clone size: .
D gene: .
J gene: TRBJ2-2
V gene: TRBV30

CDR3 protein: CASSQPGSGTEAFF
CDR3 DNA: TGCGCCAGCAGCCAACCGGGATCTGGGACTGAAGCTTTCTTT
clone size: .
D gene: .
J gene: TRBJ1-1
V gene: TRBV4-1

CDR3 protein: CASSELGQGSYEQYF
CDR3 DNA: TGTGCCAGCAGTGAATTAGGACAGGGGTCCTACGAGCAGTACTTC
clone size: .
D gene: TRBD1
J gene: TRBJ2-7
V gene: TRBV2

CDR3 protein: CASSAGQGGYGYTF
CDR3 DNA: TGTGCCAGCAGCGCCGGACAGGGGGGATATGGCTACACCTTC
clone size: .
D gene: TRBD1
J gene: TRBJ1-2
V gene: TRBV9

CDR3 protein: CASSPWDRDYNEQFF
CDR3 DNA: TGTGCCAGCAGCCCCTGGGACAGGGACTACAATGAGCAGTTCTTC
clone size: once
D gene: TRBD1
J gene: TRBJ2-1
V gene: TRBV7-9

CDR3 protein: CASSLGRAEAFF
CDR3 DNA: TGTGCCAGCAGCTTAGGCAGGGCTGAAGCTTTCTTT
clone size: .
D gene: .
J gene: TRBJ1-1
V gene: TRBV5-6

CDR3 protein: CASSLEGQADEQFF
CDR3 DNA: TGCGCCAGCAGCTTGGAAGGACAGGCCGATGAGCAGTTCTTC
clone size: .
D gene: TRBD1
J gene: TRBJ2-1
V gene: TRBV5-1

CDR3 protein: CASSPGQGTNYGYTF
CDR3 DNA: TGCGCCAGCAGCCCCGGACAGGGCACGAACTATGGCTACACCTTC
clone size: few
D gene: TRBD1
J gene: TRBJ1-2
V gene: TRBV4-1